This TCR beta chain was sequenced for a study of blood T cell repertoires in COVID-19. For the study at large: Sites across the United States, Italy and Spain contributed samples from acute and convalescent COVID-19. T cells, B-cell-depleted T cells, or PBMCs supplied cDNA or gDNA.

The trim removed 1 base at V and 7 bases at J, leaving 8 bases unmatched. The CDR3 is made up of 16 amino acids. Per the germline V gene, CDR1 is LGHNA and CDR2 is YNFKEQ. As originally analysed: Amplifying reference gene primers gave estimates of nucleated cell counts. Data came from immunoSEQ multiplex PCR; TCRdb stores just in-frame clones and leaves some out. The DNA was the basis for D and trimming; V, J and clone size are from that table. Altogether about 230,000 clones are present, 84% being singletons, with the ten largest covering 1.4%. The V call is TRBV4-2, the J call TRBJ1-4; 8 nucleotides match TRBD1. The TCR comes from a woman aged 35 to 49 who had recovered from COVID-19. Input material: peripheral blood. The CDR3 sequence: CASSQARLTGVEKLFF. CDR3 DNA: TGTGCCAGCAGCCAAGCTCGATTGACAGGGGTTGAAAAACTGTTTTTT.